This T cell receptor (beta chain) originates from a study of radiation and T cells in renal cell carcinoma. Time point in this sample: blood 4 weeks post-SBRT, at nephrectomy. Described treatment: 15 Gy SBRT to primary tumor, nephrectomy 4 weeks later. Nephrectomy followed 15 Gy stereotactic body radiation by 4 weeks. The assay was immunoSEQ multiplex PCR, and TCRdb's table has in-frame clones only and misses some. Found here are about 83,000 clones, around 78% of them singletons; the top ten hold 2.4%. The CDR3 is made up of 17 amino acids. Germline values: CDR1 LNHDA, CDR2 SQIVND (reference sequence). V was clipped by 4 bases and J by 1 base, with 14 bases between them.

This TCR was sampled from a woman aged 55-69 years with renal cell carcinoma. The rearrangement uses TRBV19 and TRBJ2-6; D not resolved. The specimen was blood, collected from a patient whose treatment included radiotherapy and nephrectomy. The CDR3 is CASSRSGRPSGANVLTF. CDR3 sequence (DNA): TGTGCCAGTAGTAGGTCAGGAAGACCTTCTGGGGCCAACGTCCTGACTTTC.